The next 21 T cell receptor beta chains were all read from a single sample in a study of cytomegalovirus exposure and HLA in healthy donors (dated by TCRdb to 2016 to 2017). The library was prepared using the immunoSEQ multiplex PCR assay. For the multiplex PCR, a mixture combining 60 forward primers for TCR Vbeta segments and 13 reverse primers for TCR Jbeta segments was used. The source is immuneACCESS, and TCRdb retained only in-frame sequences with V and J called. Part of the clones is not carried over; for the studies checked, unresolved V genes explain less than half of this, and the remainder is unexplained. The sample contains roughly 120,000 clones, over 60% of them found a single time. Of the sample, 2% to 2.5% is held by the ten largest clones. Sequencing input: PBMCs. Receptors were obtained from a woman in her thirties in good health and CMV-seronegative.

The chain couples TRBV11-2 to TRBJ2-5; no definite D call. V gave up 5 bases and J gave up 3 bases, with 10 bases separating them. Germline V gene lookup returns CDR1 SGHAT and CDR2 FQNNGV. The length of the CDR3 is 13 residues. In DNA, the CDR3 is TGTGCCAGCAGCAAAGGAGTAGAAGAGACCCAGTACTTC. This encodes CASSKGVEETQYF.

This clone was picked up a small number of times. This chain connects TRBV18 to TRBJ2-7; TRBD1 matches 7 bases. The CDR3 has 15 amino acids. CDR1 is KGHSH and CDR2 is LQKENI in the germline V gene. V dropped 2 bases and J dropped 1; count of bases not matched to a gene: 5. The CDR3 nucleotides are TGTGCCAGCTCACCAACCGGGACAGCTTCCTACGAGCAGTACTTC. It is translated as CASSPTGTASYEQYF. The full variable domain, with the rest looked up from reference TRBV18 and TRBJ2-7, is NAGVMQNPRHLVRRRGQEARLRCSPMKGHSHVYWYRQLPEEGLKFMVYLQKENIIDESGMPKERFSAEFPKEGPSILRIQQVVRGDSAAYFCASSPTGTASYEQYFGPGTRLTVT.

V and J are TRBV25-1 and TRBJ2-7, with 7 bases aligning to TRBD1. Trimming took 1 base from V and 2 from J; bases not matched to a gene: 2. The length of the CDR3 is 14 residues. Germline V gene data show CDR1 as MGHDK and CDR2 as SYGVNS. This chain's CDR3 is CASSEWGQPYEQYF. The CDR3 DNA is TGTGCCAGCAGTGAATGGGGACAGCCCTACGAGCAGTACTTC.

The chain employs TRBV10-1 and TRBJ2-7; TRBD2 might be the D (6 bases). CDR3 size: 14 residues. Trimming took off 2 bases at V and 1 base at J, with 9 bases between the two ends. CDR1 WNHNN and CDR2 SYGVQD come from the germline V gene (reference sequence). The chain's CDR3 is CASSEREESYEQYF. CDR3 in DNA: TGCGCCAGCAGTGAGAGGGAGGAGTCCTACGAGCAGTACTTC.

This chain connects TRBV9 to TRBJ2-1; D is perhaps TRBD2 (5 bases). Trimming took 7 bases from V and 3 from J, leaving 11 bases between them. The V gene's germline CDR1 is SGDLS and CDR2 YYNGEE. The CDR3 covers 13 residues. CDR3 protein: CASERAGYNEQFF. The CDR3 bases are TGTGCCAGCGAGAGGGCAGGCTACAATGAGCAGTTCTTC.

The chain employs TRBV25-1 and TRBJ2-5; 9 nucleotides align to TRBD2. The J call may not be correct, given that the DNA end is closer to TRBJ2-7. CDR1 and CDR2 from the germline V gene are MGHDK and SYGVNS. The CDR3 is 14 amino acids. In DNA form, the CDR3 reads TGTGCCAGCGGCAGGCTAGCGGGAACCTACGAGCAGTACTTC. The encoded protein is CASGRLAGTYEQYF.

The chain recombines TRBV5-6 with TRBJ2-2, with D perhaps TRBD2 (6 bases). CDR3 length: 17 residues. Trimming removed 4 bases from V and 4 bases from J, with 20 bases in between. CDR1 and CDR2 (germline): SGHDT, YYEEEE. As DNA, the CDR3 is TGTGCCAGCAGCCCCTCCGCGGGATATCGGGCCACCGGGGAGCTGTTTTTT. Amino acid sequence: CASSPSAGYRATGELFF.

This chain uses TRBV19 with TRBJ2-4, with TRBD1 matching over 8 bases. CDR1 and CDR2 from the germline V gene are LNHDA and SQIVND (reference sequence). V lost 4 bases, J lost 0 bases, and 8 bases stayed unmatched. This CDR3 spans 17 amino acids. Written as DNA, the CDR3 is TGTGCCAGTAGTACATCCGGGACAGGTCTAGCCAAAAACATTCAGTACTTC. It translates to CASSTSGTGLAKNIQYF.

This chain links TRBV18 with TRBJ1-4, with 7 positions matching TRBD1. This CDR3 contains 15 residues. CDR1 is KGHSH and CDR2 is LQKENI in the germline V gene. Unmatched junction bases numbered 2, after V lost 0 bases and J lost 4 bases. The CDR3, as DNA: TGTGCCAGCTCACCACCGGGACAGAGTAATGAAAAACTGTTTTTT. This encodes CASSPPGQSNEKLFF.

The genes are TRBV9 and TRBJ2-7; 9 bases agree with TRBD1. The V segment lost 3 bases and the J segment 6 bases; nucleotides outside the gene matches: 10. The CDR3 contains 15 residues. The germline gives CDR1 SGDLS, CDR2 YYNGEE. The CDR3 sequence: CASSARTGAMAEQYF. CDR3 in DNA: TGTGCCAGCAGCGCCCGGACAGGGGCGATGGCCGAGCAGTACTTC.

This rearrangement joins TRBV14 to TRBJ2-2; TRBD2 agrees at 9 bases. The CDR3 contains 19 residues. V was clipped by 0 bases and J by 4 bases; unmatched bases: 12. Germline V gene data show CDR1 as SGHDN and CDR2 as FVKESK. CDR3 nucleotide sequence: TGTGCCAGCAGCCAAGAACCGTCCGGGACTAGCCGATCCACCGGGGAGCTGTTTTTT. Protein sequence: CASSQEPSGTSRSTGELFF. Looking up the rest from reference TRBV14 and TRBJ2-2 gives the full variable domain: EAGVTQFPSHSVIEKGQTVTLRCDPISGHDNLYWYRRVMGKEIKFLLHFVKESKQDESGMPNNRFLAERTGGTYSTLKVQPAELEDSGVYFCASSQEPSGTSRSTGELFFGEGSRLTVL.

This clone came up a few times. V and J are TRBV7-2 and TRBJ1-2; 9 positions agree with TRBD1. The CDR3 contains 16 residues. J lost 6 bases, V lost 4 bases, and 12 bases had no gene match. The germline gives CDR1 SGHTA, CDR2 FQGNSA. The CDR3: CASSSTPGRTGDGYTF. The CDR3 bases are TGTGCCAGCAGCTCTACCCCGGGTCGGACAGGGGATGGCTACACCTTC.

This clone was seen a handful of times. This chain joins TRBV10-2 and TRBJ1-1, with D possibly being TRBD1 (6 bases). Germline V gene lookup returns CDR1 WSHSY and CDR2 SAAADI. This CDR3 has 13 amino acids. V was shortened by 8 bases and J by 6 bases, with 16 bases between the two germline ends. Here the CDR3 reads CASQSQGFSEAFF. The DNA for the CDR3 is TGCGCCAGCCAAAGTCAGGGGTTTTCTGAAGCTTTCTTT.

The rearrangement joins TRBV10-3 to TRBJ2-5, with a possible D match to TRBD1 (5 bases). Per germline, CDR1 ENHRY and CDR2 SYGVKD. The CDR3 is 15 residues long. The V gene lost 0 bases and the J gene lost 0 bases, with 8 bases spanning the gap. For the CDR3, the DNA is TGTGCCATCAGTGAGTCGACAGAGTACCAAGAGACCCAGTACTTC. This translates into CAISESTEYQETQYF.

The chain recombines TRBV28 with TRBJ1-4, with a possible D match to TRBD1 (5 bases). The V gene's germline CDR1 is MDHEN and CDR2 SYDVKM. The CDR3 runs to 14 residues. Trimming shortened V by 4 bases and J by 0 bases, and 6 bases separated the two germline ends. The CDR3 reads CASSSGATNEKLFF. DNA for the CDR3: TGTGCCAGCAGTTCGGGGGCAACTAATGAAAAACTGTTTTTT.

The chain uses TRBV7-2 and TRBJ1-1; D uncertain. Germline CDR1 SGHTA, CDR2 FQGNSA. CDR3 length equals 13 residues. V was clipped by 3 bases and J by 1 base, with 6 bases between them. CDR3 coding DNA: TGTGCCAGCAGCTTTAACAAGAACACTGAAGCTTTCTTT. Its translation is CASSFNKNTEAFF.

This clone was seen a few times. This chain joins TRBV19 and TRBJ1-5; D is possibly TRBD1 (5 bases). The CDR3 runs 14 residues. The germline V gene has CDR1 LNHDA and CDR2 SQIVND (reference sequence). Trimming pared 3 bases from V and 4 bases from J, leaving 10 bases between. This CDR3 is CASSIFGANQPQHF. CDR3 bases: TGTGCCAGTAGTATTTTTGGGGCAAATCAGCCCCAGCATTTT.

V gene TRBV4-3 combines with J gene TRBJ1-3; no clear D gene. Germline V gene lookup returns CDR1 LGHNA and CDR2 YSLEER. The ends were cut back, 0 bases at V and 2 bases at J, with 8 bases in the middle. CDR3 length: 15 residues. In DNA, the CDR3 is TGCGCCAGCAGCCAAGACCCATTCACTGGAAACACCATATATTTT. The encoded protein is CASSQDPFTGNTIYF.

V gene TRBV28 combines with J gene TRBJ1-3, with a possible D match to TRBD1 (6 bases). Between the trimmed V and J ends, which lost 5 bases and 2 bases, there was a span of 10 bases. CDR1 is MDHEN and CDR2 is SYDVKM in the germline V gene. This CDR3 has 14 amino acids. The CDR3 nucleotides are TGTGCCAGCAGTGCCAGGGGAACTGGAAACACCATATATTTT. Translating it yields CASSARGTGNTIYF. The variable domain in full, with the rest retrieved from reference TRBV28 and TRBJ1-3, is DVKVTQSSRYLVKRTGEKVFLECVQDMDHENMFWYRQDPGLGLRLIYFSYDVKMKEKGDIPEGYSVSREKKERFSLILESASTNQTSMYLCASSARGTGNTIYFGEGSWLTVV.

The rearrangement joins TRBV4-3 to TRBJ1-2, with TRBD1 matching 7 bases. The V gene end was trimmed by 4 bases and the J gene end by 4 bases; junction bases not matched to a gene: 6. Looked up from germline, CDR1 is LGHNA and CDR2 is YSLEER. The CDR3 length is 14 residues. The chain's CDR3 is CASSPRDSPYGYTF. The CDR3 DNA reads TGCGCCAGCAGCCCTCGGGACAGTCCCTATGGCTACACCTTC.

In its sample, this clone was seen once. The gene calls are TRBV5-4 and TRBJ2-1; D is uncertain. Trimming stripped 0 bases from V and 9 bases from J, with 16 bases between. CDR1 SGHNT and CDR2 YYREEE come from the germline V gene (reference sequence). CDR3 length: 15 residues. CDR3 amino acids: CASSLDRGEHSEQFF. The CDR3 DNA reads as TGTGCCAGCAGCTTGGATCGAGGAGAACATAGTGAGCAGTTCTTC.